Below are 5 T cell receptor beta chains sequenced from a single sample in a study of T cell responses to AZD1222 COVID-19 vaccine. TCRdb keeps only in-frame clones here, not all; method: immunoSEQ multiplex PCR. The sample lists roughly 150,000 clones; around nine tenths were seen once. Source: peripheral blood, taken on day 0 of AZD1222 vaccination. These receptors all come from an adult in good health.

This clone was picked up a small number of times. The CDR3 here is CASSLDGGRHNEQFF. Here the CDR3 DNA reads TGTGCCAGCAGCCTAGACGGGGGACGGCACAATGAGCAGTTCTTC. This rearrangement joins TRBV7-3 to TRBJ2-1; D might be TRBD2 (6 bases). The germline CDR1 and CDR2 sequences are SGHTA and FQGTGA. Trimming removed 5 bases from V and 5 bases from J, with 16 bases in between. This CDR3 has 15 residues.

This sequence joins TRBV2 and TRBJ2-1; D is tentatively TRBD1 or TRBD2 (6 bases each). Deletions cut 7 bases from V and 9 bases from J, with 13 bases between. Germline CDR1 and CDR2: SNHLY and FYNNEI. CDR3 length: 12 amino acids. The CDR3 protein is CASINKGGEQFF. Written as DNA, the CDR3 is TGTGCCAGCATCAACAAGGGGGGTGAGCAGTTCTTC.

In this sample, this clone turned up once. DNA of the CDR3: TGTGCCAGCAGCTTAGGAGGAGGAATCTACGAGCAGTACTTC. Protein product: CASSLGGGIYEQYF. The chain couples TRBV11-2 to TRBJ2-7; D may be TRBD2 (5 bases). CDR3 length: 14 amino acids. Germline V CDR1 and CDR2: SGHAT, FQNNGV. The V and J ends lost 1 base and 3 bases respectively, with 10 bases between them.

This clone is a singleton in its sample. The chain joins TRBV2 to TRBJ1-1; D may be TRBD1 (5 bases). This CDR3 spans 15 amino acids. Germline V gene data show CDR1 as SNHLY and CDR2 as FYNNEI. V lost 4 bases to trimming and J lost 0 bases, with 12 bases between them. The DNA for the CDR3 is TGTGCCAGCAGTGGGCAGGGTTTTATGAACACTGAAGCTTTCTTT. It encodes CASSGQGFMNTEAFF.

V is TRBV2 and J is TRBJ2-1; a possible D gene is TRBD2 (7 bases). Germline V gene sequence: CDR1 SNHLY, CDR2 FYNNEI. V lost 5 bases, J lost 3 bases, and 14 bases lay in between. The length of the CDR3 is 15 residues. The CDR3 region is CASSPRGAIYNEQFF. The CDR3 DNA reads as TGTGCCAGCAGTCCCCGGGGGGCTATCTACAATGAGCAGTTCTTC.